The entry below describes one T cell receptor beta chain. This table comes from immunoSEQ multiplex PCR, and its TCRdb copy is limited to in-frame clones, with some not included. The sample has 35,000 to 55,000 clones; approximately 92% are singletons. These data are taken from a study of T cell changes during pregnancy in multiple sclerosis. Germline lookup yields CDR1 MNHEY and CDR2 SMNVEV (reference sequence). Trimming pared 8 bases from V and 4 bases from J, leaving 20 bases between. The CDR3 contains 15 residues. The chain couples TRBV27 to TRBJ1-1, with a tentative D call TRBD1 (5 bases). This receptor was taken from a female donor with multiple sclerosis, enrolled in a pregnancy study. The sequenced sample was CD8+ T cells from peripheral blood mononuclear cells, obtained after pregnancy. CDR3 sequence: CASRDGEASATEAFF. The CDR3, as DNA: TGTGCCAGCCGGGACGGGGAGGCTTCGGCCACTGAAGCTTTCTTT.